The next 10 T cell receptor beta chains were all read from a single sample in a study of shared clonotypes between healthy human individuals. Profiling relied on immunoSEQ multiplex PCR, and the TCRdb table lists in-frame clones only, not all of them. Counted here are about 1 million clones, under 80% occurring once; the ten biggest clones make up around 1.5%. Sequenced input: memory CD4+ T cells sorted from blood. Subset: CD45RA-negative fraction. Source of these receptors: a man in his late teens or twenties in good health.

CDR3: CASSFGTEAFF. CDR3 sequence (DNA): TGTGCCAGCAGTTTCGGCACTGAAGCTTTCTTT. V is TRBV28 and J is TRBJ1-1; D gene uncertain. The CDR3 totals 11 residues. CDR1 and CDR2 (germline): MDHEN, SYDVKM. V lost 3 bases and J lost 4, with 3 bases in between. Variable domain in full (rest from reference TRBV28 and TRBJ1-1): DVKVTQSSRYLVKRTGEKVFLECVQDMDHENMFWYRQDPGLGLRLIYFSYDVKMKEKGDIPEGYSVSREKKERFSLILESASTNQTSMYLCASSFGTEAFFGQGTRLTVV.

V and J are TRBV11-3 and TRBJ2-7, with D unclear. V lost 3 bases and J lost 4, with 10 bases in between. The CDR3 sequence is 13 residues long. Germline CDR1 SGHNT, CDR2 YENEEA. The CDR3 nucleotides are TGTGCCAGCAGCTTTCAAGACGGATACGAGCAGTACTTC. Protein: CASSFQDGYEQYF.

CDR3 DNA: TGTGCCAGCAGCCCCCCGGGGAGACAGGGGTATGGCTACACCTTC. Its translation: CASSPPGRQGYGYTF. V is TRBV7-2 and J is TRBJ1-2, with TRBD1 matching over 8 bases. V lost 5 bases, J lost 5 bases, and 10 bases stayed unmatched. CDR1 and CDR2 from the germline V gene are SGHTA and FQGNSA. This CDR3 region has 15 residues. The variable domain in full, with the rest retrieved from reference TRBV7-2 and TRBJ1-2, is GAGVSQSPSNKVTEKGKDVELRCDPISGHTALYWYRQSLGQGLEFLIYFQGNSAPDKSGLPSDRFSAERTGGSVSTLTIQRTQQEDSAVYLCASSPPGRQGYGYTFGSGTRLTVV.

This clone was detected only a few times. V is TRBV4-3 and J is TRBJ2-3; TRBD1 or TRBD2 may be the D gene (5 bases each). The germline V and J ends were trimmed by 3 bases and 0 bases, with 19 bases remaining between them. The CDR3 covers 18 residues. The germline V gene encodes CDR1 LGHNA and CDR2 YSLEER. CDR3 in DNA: TGCGCCAGCAGCCAGGGTCCCTGGGGGACGACAAGCACAGATACGCAGTATTTT. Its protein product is CASSQGPWGTTSTDTQYF.

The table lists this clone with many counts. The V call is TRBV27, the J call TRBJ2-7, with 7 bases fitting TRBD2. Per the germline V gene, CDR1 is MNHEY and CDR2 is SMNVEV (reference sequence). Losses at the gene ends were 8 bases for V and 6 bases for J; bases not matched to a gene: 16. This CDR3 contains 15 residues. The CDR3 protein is CASGRRLADFPEQYF. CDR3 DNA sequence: TGTGCCAGCGGCCGGCGGCTAGCGGATTTCCCCGAGCAGTACTTC.

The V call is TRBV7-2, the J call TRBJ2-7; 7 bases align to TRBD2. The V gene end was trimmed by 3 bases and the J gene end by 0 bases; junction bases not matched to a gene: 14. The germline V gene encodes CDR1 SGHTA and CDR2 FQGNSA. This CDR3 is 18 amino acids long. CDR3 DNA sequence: TGTGCCAGCAGCTTCATCGGACTAGATGCCGTAAGCTCCTACGAGCAGTACTTC. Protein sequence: CASSFIGLDAVSSYEQYF.

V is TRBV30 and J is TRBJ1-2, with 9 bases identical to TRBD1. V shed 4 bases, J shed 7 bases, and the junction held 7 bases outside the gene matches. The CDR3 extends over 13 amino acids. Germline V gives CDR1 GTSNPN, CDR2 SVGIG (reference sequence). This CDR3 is CAWKTGGFGGYTF. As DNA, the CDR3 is TGTGCCTGGAAAACAGGGGGCTTTGGTGGCTACACCTTC.

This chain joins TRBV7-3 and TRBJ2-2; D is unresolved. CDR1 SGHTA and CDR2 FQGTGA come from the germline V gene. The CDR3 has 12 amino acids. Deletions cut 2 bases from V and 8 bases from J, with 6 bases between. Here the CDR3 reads CASSLQGGELFF. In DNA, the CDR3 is TGTGCCAGCAGCTTACAAGGAGGGGAGCTGTTTTTT. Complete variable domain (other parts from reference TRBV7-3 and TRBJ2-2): GAGVSQTPSNKVTEKGKYVELRCDPISGHTALYWYRQSLGQGPEFLIYFQGTGAADDSGLPNDRFFAVRPEGSVSTLKIQRTERGDSAVYLCASSLQGGELFFGEGSRLTVL.

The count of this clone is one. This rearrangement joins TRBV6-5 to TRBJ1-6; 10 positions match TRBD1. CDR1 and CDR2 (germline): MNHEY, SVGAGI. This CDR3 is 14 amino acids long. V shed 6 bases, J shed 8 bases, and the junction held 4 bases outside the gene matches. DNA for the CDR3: TGTGCCAGCAGGGTGACAGGGGGCGATTCACCCCTCCACTTT. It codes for CASRVTGGDSPLHF.

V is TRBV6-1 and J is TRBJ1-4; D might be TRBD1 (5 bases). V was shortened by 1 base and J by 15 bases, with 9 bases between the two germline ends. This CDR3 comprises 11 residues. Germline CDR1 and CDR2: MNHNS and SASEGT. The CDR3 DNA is TGTGCCAGCAGTGAAGGCAGGGCCTTGTTTTTT. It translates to CASSEGRALFF.